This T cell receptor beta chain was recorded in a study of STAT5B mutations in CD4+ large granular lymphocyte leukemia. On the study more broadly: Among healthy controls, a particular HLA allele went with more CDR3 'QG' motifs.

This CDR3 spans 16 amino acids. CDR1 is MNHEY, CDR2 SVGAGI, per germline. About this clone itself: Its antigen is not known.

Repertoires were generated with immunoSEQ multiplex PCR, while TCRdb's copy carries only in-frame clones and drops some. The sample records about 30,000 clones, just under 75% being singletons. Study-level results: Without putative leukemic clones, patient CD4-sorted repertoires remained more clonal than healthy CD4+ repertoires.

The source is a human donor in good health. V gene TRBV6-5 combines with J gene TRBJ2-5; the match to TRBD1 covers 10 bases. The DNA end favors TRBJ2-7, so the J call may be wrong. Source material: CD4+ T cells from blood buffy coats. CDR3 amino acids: CASSLSPGTGDDEQYF. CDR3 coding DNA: TGTGCCAGCAGTTTATCCCCCGGGACAGGGGACGACGAGCAGTACTTC.